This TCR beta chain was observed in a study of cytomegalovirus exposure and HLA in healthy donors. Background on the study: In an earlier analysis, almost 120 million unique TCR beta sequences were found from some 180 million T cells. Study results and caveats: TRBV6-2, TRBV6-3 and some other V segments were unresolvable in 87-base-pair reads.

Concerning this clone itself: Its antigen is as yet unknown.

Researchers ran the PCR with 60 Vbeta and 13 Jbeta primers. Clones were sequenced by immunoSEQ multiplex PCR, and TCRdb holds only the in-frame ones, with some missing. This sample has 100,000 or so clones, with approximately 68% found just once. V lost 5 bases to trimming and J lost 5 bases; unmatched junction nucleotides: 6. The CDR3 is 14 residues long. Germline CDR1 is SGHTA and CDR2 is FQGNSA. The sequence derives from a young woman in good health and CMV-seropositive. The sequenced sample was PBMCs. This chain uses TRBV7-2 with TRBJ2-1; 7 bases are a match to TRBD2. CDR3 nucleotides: TGTGCCAGCAGCAAGCGCAGCGGGGACAATGAGCAGTTCTTC. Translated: CASSKRSGDNEQFF.